The rows below give T cell receptor beta chains drawn from one sample of a study of blood T cell repertoires in COVID-19. The assay was immunoSEQ multiplex PCR, and TCRdb's table has in-frame clones only and misses some. Of over 150,000 clones detected, about 84% appear once; the ten largest clones hold roughly 7.1%. Specimen: peripheral blood. The receptors here all came from a human donor in a cohort sampled during active COVID-19. CDR3s include the opening cysteine and the closing phenylalanine or tryptophan.

V gene	CDR3 protein
TRBV9	CASSVGSASYEQYF
TRBV19	CASSTRQSANYGYTF
TRBV2	CASSDRRGAGETQYF
TRBV6-5	CASRESGGFVNEQFF
TRBV7-9	CASSAGAGEKLFF
TRBV7-8	CASSLARGTGISRAFF
TRBV10-2	CASSEVRQLNYGYTF
TRBV5-1	CASSSGTGGYEQYF
TRBV7-8	CASSPGAGQGTYEQYF
TRBV5-1	CASSLEQIQETQYF
TRBV5-4	CASSLVQGPNPNSPLHF
TRBV16	CASSQAGTIYIQPQHF
TRBV7-9	CASSSRGGVNTEAFF
TRBV7-9	CASSLRSGGASDTQYF
TRBV12-5	CASGLVTGRGDNEQFF
TRBV9	CASSVEDLGSAGELFF
TRBV4-1	CASSPMKTGGLATNEKLFF
TRBV13	CASSPGRTGELFF
TRBV6-5	CASSPPGYFSEAFF
TRBV3-1/TRBV3-2	CASSRGTAEMNTEAFF
TRBV5-6	CASSLVRAARGQFF